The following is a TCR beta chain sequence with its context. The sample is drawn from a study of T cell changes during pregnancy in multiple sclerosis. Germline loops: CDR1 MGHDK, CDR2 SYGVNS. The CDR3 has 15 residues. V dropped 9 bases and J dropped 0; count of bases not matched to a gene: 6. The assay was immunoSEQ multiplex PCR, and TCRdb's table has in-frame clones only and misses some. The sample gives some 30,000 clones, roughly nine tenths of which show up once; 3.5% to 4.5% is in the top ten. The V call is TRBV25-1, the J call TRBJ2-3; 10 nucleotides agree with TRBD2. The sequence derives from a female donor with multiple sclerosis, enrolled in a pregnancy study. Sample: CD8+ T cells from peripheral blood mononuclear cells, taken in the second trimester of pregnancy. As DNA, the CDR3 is TGTGCCAGACGGCCTAGCGGGAGTAGCACAGATACGCAGTATTTT. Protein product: CARRPSGSSTDTQYF.